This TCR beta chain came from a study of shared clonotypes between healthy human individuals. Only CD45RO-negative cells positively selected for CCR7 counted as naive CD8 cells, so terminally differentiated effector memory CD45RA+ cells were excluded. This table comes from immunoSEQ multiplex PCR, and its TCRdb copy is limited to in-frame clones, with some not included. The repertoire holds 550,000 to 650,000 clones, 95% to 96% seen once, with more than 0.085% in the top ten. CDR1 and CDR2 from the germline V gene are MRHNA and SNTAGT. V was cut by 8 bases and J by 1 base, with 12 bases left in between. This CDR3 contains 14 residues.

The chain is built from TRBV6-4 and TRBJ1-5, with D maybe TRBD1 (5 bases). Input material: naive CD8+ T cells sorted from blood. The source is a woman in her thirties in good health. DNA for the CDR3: TGTGCCAGCGGACTACGGGACAGCAATCAGCCCCAGCATTTT. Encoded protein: CASGLRDSNQPQHF.